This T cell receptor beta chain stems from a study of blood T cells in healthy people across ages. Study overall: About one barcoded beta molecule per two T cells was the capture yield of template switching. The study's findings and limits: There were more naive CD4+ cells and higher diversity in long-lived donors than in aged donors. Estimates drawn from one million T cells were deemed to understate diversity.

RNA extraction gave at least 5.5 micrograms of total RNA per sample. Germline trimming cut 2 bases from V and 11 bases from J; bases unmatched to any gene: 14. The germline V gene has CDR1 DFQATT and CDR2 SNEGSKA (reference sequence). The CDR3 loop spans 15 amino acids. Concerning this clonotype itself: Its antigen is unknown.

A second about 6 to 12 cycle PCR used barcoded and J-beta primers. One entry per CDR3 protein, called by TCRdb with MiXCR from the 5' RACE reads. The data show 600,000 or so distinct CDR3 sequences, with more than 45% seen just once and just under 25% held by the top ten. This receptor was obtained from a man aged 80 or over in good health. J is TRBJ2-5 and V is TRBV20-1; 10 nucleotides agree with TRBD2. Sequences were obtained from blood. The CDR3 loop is CSARIPSGGGNEQYF. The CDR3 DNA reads TGCAGTGCTAGAATTCCTAGCGGGGGAGGGAATGAGCAGTACTTC.